The T cell receptor (beta chain) under discussion was sequenced for a study of cytomegalovirus exposure and HLA in healthy donors. The PCR ran on 60 Vbeta and 13 Jbeta primers. Assay: immunoSEQ multiplex PCR; the TCRdb copy retains only in-frame clones and omits some. Found here are 100,000 to 150,000 clones, 74% of them singletons; the top ten hold less than 5%. V was trimmed by 3 bases and J by 2 bases, leaving 8 bases between them. Germline V gene sequence: CDR1 SGDLS, CDR2 YYNGEE. The CDR3 is 13 amino acids. What was sequenced was PBMCs. The rearrangement uses TRBV9 and TRBJ1-1; D might be TRBD1 (6 bases). The receptor comes from a woman aged 50 to 65 in good health and CMV-seropositive. CDR3: CASSAGDNTEAFF. CDR3 coding DNA: TGTGCCAGCAGCGCAGGGGATAACACTGAAGCTTTCTTT.